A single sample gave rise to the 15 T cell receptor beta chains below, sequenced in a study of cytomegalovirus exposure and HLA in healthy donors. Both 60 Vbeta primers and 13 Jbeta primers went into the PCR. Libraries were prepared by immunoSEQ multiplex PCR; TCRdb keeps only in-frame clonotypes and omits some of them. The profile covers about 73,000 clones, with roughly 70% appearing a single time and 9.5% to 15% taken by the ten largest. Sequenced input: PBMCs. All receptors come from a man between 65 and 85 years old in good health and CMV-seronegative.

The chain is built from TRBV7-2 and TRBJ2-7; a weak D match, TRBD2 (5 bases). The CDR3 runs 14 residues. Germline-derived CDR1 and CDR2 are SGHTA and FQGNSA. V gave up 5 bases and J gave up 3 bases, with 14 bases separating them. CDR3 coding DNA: TGTGCCAGCAGCCCTTCGCCGGGAAACTACGAGCAGTACTTC. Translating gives CASSPSPGNYEQYF.

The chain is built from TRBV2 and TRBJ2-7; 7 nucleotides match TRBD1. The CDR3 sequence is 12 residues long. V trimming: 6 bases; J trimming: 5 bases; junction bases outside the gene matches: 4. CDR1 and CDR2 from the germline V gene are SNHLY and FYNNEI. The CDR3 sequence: CASRPDRDEQYF. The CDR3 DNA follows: TGTGCCAGCAGGCCCGACAGGGACGAGCAGTACTTC.

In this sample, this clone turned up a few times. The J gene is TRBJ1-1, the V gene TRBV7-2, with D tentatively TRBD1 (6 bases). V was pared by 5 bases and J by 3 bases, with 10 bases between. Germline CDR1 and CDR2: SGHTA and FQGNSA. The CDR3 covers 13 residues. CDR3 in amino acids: CASSIQGDTEAFF. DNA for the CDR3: TGTGCCAGCAGCATACAGGGCGACACTGAAGCTTTCTTT.

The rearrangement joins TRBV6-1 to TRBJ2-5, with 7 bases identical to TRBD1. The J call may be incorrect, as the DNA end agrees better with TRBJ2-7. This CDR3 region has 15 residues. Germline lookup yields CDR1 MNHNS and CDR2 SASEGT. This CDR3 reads CASRGDTGVSYEQYF. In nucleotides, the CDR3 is TGTGCCAGCAGGGGGGATACAGGGGTTTCCTACGAGCAGTACTTC.

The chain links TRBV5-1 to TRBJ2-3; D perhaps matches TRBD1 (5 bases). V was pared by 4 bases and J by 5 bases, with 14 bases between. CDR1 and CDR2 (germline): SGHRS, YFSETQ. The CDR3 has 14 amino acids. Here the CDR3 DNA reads TGCGCCAGCAGCCCAGGGTCCAAAGGAGATACGCAGTATTTT. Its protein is CASSPGSKGDTQYF.

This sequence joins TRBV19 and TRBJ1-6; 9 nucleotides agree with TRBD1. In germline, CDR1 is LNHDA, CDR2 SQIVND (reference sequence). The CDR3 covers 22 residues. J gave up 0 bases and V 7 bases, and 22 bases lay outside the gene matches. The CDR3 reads CASKGDRADVWCRSSYNSPLHF. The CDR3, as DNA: TGTGCCAGTAAGGGGGACAGGGCAGACGTATGGTGCAGGAGCTCCTATAATTCACCCCTCCACTTT.

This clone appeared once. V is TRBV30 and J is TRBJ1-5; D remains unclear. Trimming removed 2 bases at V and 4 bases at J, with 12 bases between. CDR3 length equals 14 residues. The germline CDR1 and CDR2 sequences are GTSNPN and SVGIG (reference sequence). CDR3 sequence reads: CAWSSLEGNQPQHF. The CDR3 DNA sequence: TGTGCCTGGAGTAGTCTGGAGGGAAATCAGCCCCAGCATTTT. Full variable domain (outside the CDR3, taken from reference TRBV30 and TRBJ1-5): SQTIHQWPATLVQPVGSPLSLECTVEGTSNPNLYWYRQAAGRGLQLLFYSVGIGQISSEVPQNLSASRPQDRQFILSSKKLLLSDSGFYLCAWSSLEGNQPQHFGDGTRLSIL.

The CDR3 nucleotides read TGCGCCAGCAGCCAAGATCCCCCAGGGCTAGCGGGAGATGAGCAGTTCTTC. As protein: CASSQDPPGLAGDEQFF. The chain couples TRBV4-1 to TRBJ2-1, with TRBD2 matching over 10 bases. CDR3 length: 17 amino acids. The J segment lost 8 bases and the V segment lost 0 bases, leaving 10 bases of the junction unmatched. Germline V gene data show CDR1 as MGHRA and CDR2 as YSYEKL.

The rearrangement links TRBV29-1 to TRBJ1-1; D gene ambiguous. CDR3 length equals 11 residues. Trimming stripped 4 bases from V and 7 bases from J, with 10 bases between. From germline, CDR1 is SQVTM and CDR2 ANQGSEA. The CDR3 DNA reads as TGCAGCGTTGCTTTGAACGGTGAAGCTTTCTTT. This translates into CSVALNGEAFF.

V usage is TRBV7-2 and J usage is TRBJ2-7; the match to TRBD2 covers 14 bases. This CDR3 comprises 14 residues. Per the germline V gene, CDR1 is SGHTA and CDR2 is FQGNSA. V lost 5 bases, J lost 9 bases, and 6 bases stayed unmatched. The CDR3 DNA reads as TGTGCCAGCAGCCCGGGACTAGCGGGGGACGGGCAGTACTTC. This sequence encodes CASSPGLAGDGQYF.

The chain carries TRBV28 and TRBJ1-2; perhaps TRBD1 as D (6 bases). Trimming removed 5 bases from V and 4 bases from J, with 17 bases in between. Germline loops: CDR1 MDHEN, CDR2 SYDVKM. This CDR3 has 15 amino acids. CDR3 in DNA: TGTGCCAGCAGTACCCCAGGGAGGGGGGTCTATGGCTACACCTTC. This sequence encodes CASSTPGRGVYGYTF.

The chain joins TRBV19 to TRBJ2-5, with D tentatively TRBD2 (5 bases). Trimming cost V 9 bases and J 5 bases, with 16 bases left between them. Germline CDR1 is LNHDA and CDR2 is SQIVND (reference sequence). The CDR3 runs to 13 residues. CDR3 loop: CASQKDFWETQYF. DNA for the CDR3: TGTGCCAGCCAAAAGGACTTCTGGGAGACCCAGTACTTC.

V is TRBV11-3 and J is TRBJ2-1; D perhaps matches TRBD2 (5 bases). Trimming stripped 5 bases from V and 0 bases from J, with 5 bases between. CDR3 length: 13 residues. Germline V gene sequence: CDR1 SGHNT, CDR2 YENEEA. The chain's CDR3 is CASSEGSYNEQFF. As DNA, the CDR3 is TGTGCCAGCAGCGAGGGCTCCTACAATGAGCAGTTCTTC. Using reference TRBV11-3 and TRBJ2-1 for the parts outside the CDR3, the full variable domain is EAGVVQSPRYKIIEKKQPVAFWCNPISGHNTLYWYLQNLGQGPELLIRYENEEAVDDSQLPKDRFSAERLKGVDSTLKIQPAELGDSAVYLCASSEGSYNEQFFGPGTRLTVL.

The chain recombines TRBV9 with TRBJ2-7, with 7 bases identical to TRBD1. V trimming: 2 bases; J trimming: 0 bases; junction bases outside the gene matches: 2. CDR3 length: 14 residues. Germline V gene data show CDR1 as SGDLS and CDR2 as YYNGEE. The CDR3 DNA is TGTGCCAGCAGCGTCGACAGGGTCTCCTACGAGCAGTACTTC. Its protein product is CASSVDRVSYEQYF.

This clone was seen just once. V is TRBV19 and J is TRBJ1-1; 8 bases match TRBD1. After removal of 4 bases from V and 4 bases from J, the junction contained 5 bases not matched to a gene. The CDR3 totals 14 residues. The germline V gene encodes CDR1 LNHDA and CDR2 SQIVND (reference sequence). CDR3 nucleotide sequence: TGTGCCAGTAGTACAGGGGGCGCCGGCACTGAAGCTTTCTTT. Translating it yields CASSTGGAGTEAFF.